What follows is one T cell receptor (beta chain) and its context. This clone has only a few counts. The antigen it binds to is not known. Base quality data are lacking; no much larger clone is found one base away. This entry comes from a study of cytomegalovirus exposure and HLA in healthy donors (dated by TCRdb to the late 2010s). Background for the entire study: An earlier analysis of approximately 600 of the donors reported 250 to 300 Gb of sequence data and around 110 million unique TCR beta sequences from approximately 180 million T cells. Roughly 300 gigabases of sequencing data and 80 million or so unique TCR sequences were included in an early release covering about 620 HLA-typed donors. To study patterns of TCR occurrence, a later analysis re-analyzed previously published TCR beta repertoires from 500 to 850 donors and added high-resolution HLA genotyping. Typing coverage varied by locus: about 620-630 donors for A, B, C, DRB1 and DQB1; approximately 500 for DQA1; approximately 610 for DPA1; 400 to 480 for DPB1. A separate validation cohort of roughly 110 different subjects was used in addition to the roughly 670-subject first cohort. Every repertoire in the discovery cohort had been generated on one and the same sequencing platform. The study combined high-throughput TCR immunosequencing, statistical association of individual TCRs with disease status, and machine learning to predict cytomegalovirus infection status. Alongside the repertoire data, information on donor age, sex, ethnicity and CMV serostatus was compiled. Genome-wide SNP genotypes for about 60% of the roughly 700 donors were used in a later genetic analysis, which treated that subset as a discovery cohort. Because of strong linkage in the cohort, five DR-DQ haplotypes were treated as single units for association and clustering. Of the roughly 400 genotyped donors, less than 85% were placed in the genetic ancestry cluster associated with self-reported Caucasian donors. In the later analysis, no new phenotypic data were used to find candidate immune exposures; instead, reliance was placed on TCR beta sequences and their occurrence across donors. The study profiled the T cell repertoires of around 700 subjects by immunosequencing and related them to cytomegalovirus serostatus. HLA typing covered class I and class II loci at four-digit resolution. To decide whether each TCR beta V gene segment behaved as functional or pseudogenic, an earlier analysis of over 500 of the donors relied on high-throughput TCR beta sequencing. Among 300 to 500 genotyped donors of the cohort, an average of about 240,000 unique TCR beta nucleotide sequences was sequenced per donor, of which 15% to 20% were non-productive. The aim of the study was to test whether cataloging public T cell receptors could identify signatures of past pathogen exposure.

The investigation overall reported the following: A later analysis found that most CMV-associated TCR beta chains appeared HLA-restricted, with HLA associations seemingly driven largely by CMV exposure. Approximately 18 rarely observed V segments, including chromosome 9 orphons, were excluded from the earlier analysis of approximately 500 of the donors because counts were too low. Immune exposure information for the cohort was limited to CMV serostatus. In a later analysis, about 17,000 TCR beta sequences were associated with specific HLA alleles at a false discovery rate of 0.05. In a later analysis, HLA-associated TCR beta chains were found to be more clonally expanded and to have lower generation probabilities than equally common non-associated chains. HLA typing was unavailable for some donors at each locus, so association tests used only the typed subset. While some public TCRs were present in many individuals, most TCR sequences turned up only very rarely across donors. Correlated functional status among segregating V segments might be attributable to linkage disequilibrium, but an unknown experimental factor could not be ruled out. In a later analysis, several top co-occurrence clusters were reported to appear linked to parvovirus B19, influenza, CMV and Epstein-Barr virus. According to the authors, the approach could potentially be generalized to other disease states and immunological phenotypes. The cohort was sequenced for TCR beta chains only, and without alpha or paired-chain data the features that could be detected were limited. The 87-base-pair reads could not distinguish some IMGT-functional V segments, including TRBV6-2 and TRBV6-3, so those segments were excluded. In a later analysis, TCR association rates were found to vary across HLA loci, with the most associated TCRs seen for DRB1 alleles and the fewest for HLA-C alleles. A later genetic analysis associated a missense DCLRE1C variant with V-gene and J-gene trimming of TCR beta chains, and an independent cohort replicated the association. Roughly uniform sequencing depth across donors was assumed in presence/absence analyses, although this assumption may not hold. In vitro tests confirmed that a few of the cytomegalovirus-associated TCR beta chains recognize cytomegalovirus antigens. A further reported finding was that TCR beta sequences accurately predicted the HLA-A and HLA-B alleles for most subjects in the first cohort. Broadly in line with IMGT annotations, most TCR beta V segments showed up in productive rearrangements about 87% or about 30% of the time in an earlier analysis of about 500 of the donors. In both the original and validation cohorts, the classifier was reported to diagnose cytomegalovirus status with high specificity and sensitivity. Strong co-occurrence of HLA alleles, especially DR and DQ, made assigning TCR associations to individual alleles difficult. A cluster of highly shared sequence variants was judged likely to be a technical artifact of the sequencing pipeline. Compared with the roughly 700-donor mean, donors in an Asian-associated ancestry cluster had fewer N-insertions in productive TCRs, according to a later genetic analysis. In the study, around 160 TCR beta chains were listed as associated with cytomegalovirus.

The method was the immunoSEQ multiplex PCR assay. A mixture of 60 forward primers for TCR Vbeta segments and 13 reverse primers for TCR Jbeta segments was used in the multiplex PCR. Amplification of the CDR3 region of rearranged TCR beta genes was performed with a multiplex PCR assay on genomic DNA. On the Illumina HiSeq System, the amplified TCR beta libraries were sequenced as 87-base-pair reads. The authors' pipeline ran thus. In a later analysis, some 80 million unique TCR beta chains were counted across the approximately 620 repertoires, and roughly 11 million of these chains were shared by at least two donors. A nearest-neighbor algorithm error-corrected the raw reads and collapsed the reads into unique sequences, merging closely related sequences to remove PCR and sequencing errors. V, D and J gene segments were assigned by aligning CDR3 sequences to IMGT reference sequences. Each retained sequence needed at least a six-nucleotide match to both a V gene segment and a J gene segment. Rearrangements were classified as productive when the CDR3 lacked stop codons and remained in frame with V and J, and all other rearrangements were classified as non-productive. CDR3 was defined by IMGT convention, running from the second conserved V-encoded cysteine to the conserved J-encoded phenylalanine. In an earlier analysis of around 600 of the donors, sequences lacking an unambiguous match to a single V gene segment were excluded. In an earlier analysis of approximately 590 of the donors, V segments were called functional above 56.7% productive rearrangements and were called segregating when the between-donor standard deviation exceeded 5%. To diagnose cytomegalovirus status from the catalog of TCR beta chain sequences, a statistical classification framework was built. V and J gene assignment, in a later analysis, came from comparing TCR nucleotide sequences with IMGT/GENE-DB human TR gene sequences. A later analysis assigned CDR3 sequences and most-parsimonious VDJ recombination scenarios with the TCRdist pipeline. In a later analysis, every TCR beta chain was defined by the combination of its CDR3 amino acid sequence and its V-gene family, and reads without a unique V-gene family were dropped. A later analysis removed over 500 highly shared, low-generation-probability nucleotide sequences to deal with suspected cross-contamination and a sequencing artifact. In a later analysis, a clonal expansion index for each public chain was calculated from normalized within-repertoire ranks of inferred template counts. A later analysis computed generation probabilities with a VDJ recombination model fitted to out-of-frame rearrangements, and checked the results against IGoR. A later analysis scored TCR-TCR, TCR-HLA and TCR-CMV co-occurrence with hypergeometric tests, applying a repertoire-size bias correction to TCR pairs. In a later analysis, false discovery rates were estimated by permuting HLA or CMV assignments 20 times. In a later analysis, co-occurring TCRs were grouped using DBSCAN, with TCRdist sequence similarity added in when clustering inside HLA-allele-positive subsets. For co-occurrence clustering, repertoires with fewer than 30,000 or more than 120,000 public chains were excluded, along with roughly 5 repertoires with anomalous nucleotide sharing. The source is immuneACCESS, and TCRdb retained only in-frame sequences with V and J called. Part of the clones is not carried over; for the studies checked, unresolved V genes explain less than half of this, and the remainder is unexplained. Clonal size and the V and J genes are those of that table, whereas D and trimming came from the DNA. In this sample the table shows tens of thousands of clones, approximately 57% of which occur a single time. The ten top clones hold roughly 6% of the sample.

The cohort was made up of 500 to 850 healthy bone marrow donors. At the time of sampling, all cohort members were nominally healthy, though unrecorded immune exposures were likely present. The donor was CMV seronegative and belonged to the group of around 350 seronegative cohort members. Every donor gave a peripheral blood sample, and the peripheral blood mononuclear cells from that sample were used for TCR beta sequencing. Genomic DNA extraction from the blood cell samples was performed with the Qiagen DNeasy Blood Extraction Kit. Trimming at the junction amounts to 4 bases on V and 7 bases on J, and the germline ends lie 7 bases apart. CDR1 and CDR2 were assigned from the germline V gene as SGHAT and FQNNGV. Including the terminal cysteine and phenylalanine, the CDR3 comprises 12 residues. Only the CDR3 region is kept as DNA, spanning 36 bases read in frame from base 1.

Sample: PBMCs. The chain is made from TRBV11-2 and TRBJ2-2; no D gene call is confident. The TCR originated in a woman aged 25-40 years in good health and CMV-seronegative. The DNA sequence is as follows: TGTGCCAGCAGCTCTGACTTCGGGGAGCTGTTTTTT. Its protein reads: CASSSDFGELFF.